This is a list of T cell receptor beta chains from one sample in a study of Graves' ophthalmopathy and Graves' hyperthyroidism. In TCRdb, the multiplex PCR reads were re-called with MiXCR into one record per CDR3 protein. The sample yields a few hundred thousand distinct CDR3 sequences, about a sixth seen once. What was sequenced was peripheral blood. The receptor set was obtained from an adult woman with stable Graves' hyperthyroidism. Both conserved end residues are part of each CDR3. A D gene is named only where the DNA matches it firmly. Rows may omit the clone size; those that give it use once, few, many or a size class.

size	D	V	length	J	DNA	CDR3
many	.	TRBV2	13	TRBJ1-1	TGTGCCAGTGCCGGGGGTGAGAACACTGAAGCTTTCTTT	CASAGGENTEAFF
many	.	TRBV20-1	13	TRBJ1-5	TGCAGTGCTAGAGTTGGGGGGAATCAGCCCCAGCATTTT	CSARVGGNQPQHF
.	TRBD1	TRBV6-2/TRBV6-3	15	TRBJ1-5	TGTGCCAGCAGCTCGACAGGGGTGCCAAATCAGCCCCAGCATTTT	CASSSTGVPNQPQHF
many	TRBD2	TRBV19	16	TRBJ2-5	TGTGCCAGTAGTCCCAGACTAGCGGGAGACCAAGAGACCCAGTACTTC	CASSPRLAGDQETQYF
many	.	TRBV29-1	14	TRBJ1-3	TGCAGCGTTGAACCATCCAGGGCTGGAAACACCATATATTTT	CSVEPSRAGNTIYF
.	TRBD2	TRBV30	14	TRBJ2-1	TGTGCCTGGACTCACGCGGGAGGAGGCAATGAGCAGTTCTTC	CAWTHAGGGNEQFF
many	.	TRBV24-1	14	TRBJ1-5	TGTGCCACCAGTGATTGGCGGGACAATCAGCCCCAGCATTTT	CATSDWRDNQPQHF
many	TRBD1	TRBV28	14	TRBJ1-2	TGTGCCAGCAGTCGGGACAGCTCTAACTATGGCTACACCTTC	CASSRDSSNYGYTF
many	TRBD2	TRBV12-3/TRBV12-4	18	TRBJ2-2	TGTGCCAGCACCCATGGAGTACTGAGGCGGGAGATTAACGGGGAGCTGTTTTTT	CASTHGVLRREINGELFF
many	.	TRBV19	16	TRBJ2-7	TGTGCCAGTAGTATGGGGGATGGCGGGGCCCACTACGAGCAGTACTTC	CASSMGDGGAHYEQYF
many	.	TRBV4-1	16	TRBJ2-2	TGCGCCAGCAGCCAAGATGGGCTCCTGAACACCGGGGAGCTGTTTTTT	CASSQDGLLNTGELFF
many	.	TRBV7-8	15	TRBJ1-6	TGTGCCAGCAGCCCCAATGTAGGGAGTTATTCACCCCTCCACTTT	CASSPNVGSYSPLHF
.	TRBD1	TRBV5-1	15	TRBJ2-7	TGCGCCAGCAGCCCCCGACAGGGGACCTCCTACGAGCAGTACTTC	CASSPRQGTSYEQYF
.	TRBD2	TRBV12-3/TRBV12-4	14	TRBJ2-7	TGTGCCAGCAACCCTCGAGCGGGAGAGTTCGAGCAGTACTTC	CASNPRAGEFEQYF